Each of the 2 T cell receptor beta chains below was sequenced from the same sample in a study of blood T cell repertoires in COVID-19. Only in-frame clones appear in the TCRdb table, and some are missing; sequencing was by immunoSEQ multiplex PCR. The sample gives 120,000 to 150,000 clones, roughly 80% of which show up once; over 8.5% is in the top ten. The sequencing sample was made of peripheral blood. The receptor set was obtained from a man aged 50 to 60 with active or convalescent COVID-19.

The V gene is TRBV11-1, the J gene TRBJ2-3; a possible D gene is TRBD1 (6 bases). This CDR3 comprises 14 residues. Germline V lookup: CDR1 SGHAT, CDR2 FQDESV (reference sequence). V was clipped by 2 bases and J by 6 bases, with 12 bases between them. CDR3 DNA: TGTGCCAGCAGCTTACGTGGGGGCGGGGATACGCAGTATTTT. Amino acids: CASSLRGGGDTQYF.

The rearrangement links TRBV5-1 to TRBJ1-6; D gene unclear. Germline CDR1 and CDR2: SGHRS and YFSETQ. Trimming took 0 bases from V and 15 from J, leaving 16 bases between them. This CDR3 has 14 residues. CDR3 protein: CASSLAVGGQGLHF. For the CDR3, the DNA is TGCGCCAGCAGCTTGGCCGTCGGCGGCCAAGGCCTCCACTTT.